The 25 T cell receptor beta chains in this list originate from one sample, sequenced in a study of shared clonotypes between healthy human individuals. Generated by immunoSEQ multiplex PCR, the TCRdb table keeps only in-frame clones and is missing some. Of a few million clones listed, just over 90% are singletons. Sequencing was carried out using naive CD4+ T cells sorted from blood. As for subset: CD45RA+ positively selected. The receptor set was obtained from a man younger than 35 in good health.

The genes are TRBV7-2 and TRBJ2-3; D uncertain. The germline CDR1 and CDR2 sequences are SGHTA and FQGNSA. The V gene lost 5 bases and the J gene lost 2 bases, with 14 bases spanning the gap. The CDR3 has 15 residues. CDR3 residues: CASSTRLVYTDTQYF. The CDR3, as DNA: TGTGCCAGCAGCACCCGACTGGTATACACAGATACGCAGTATTTT.

The CDR3 region has the DNA TGTGCCAGCACCCATCGATCTGAAGCTTTCTTT. Protein sequence: CASTHRSEAFF. The J gene is TRBJ1-1, the V gene TRBV7-9; no clear D gene. Per germline, CDR1 SEHNR and CDR2 FQNEAQ (reference sequence). This CDR3 is built from 11 residues. Trimming shortened V by 7 bases and J by 6 bases, and 9 bases separated the two germline ends.

V gene TRBV9 combines with J gene TRBJ2-1, with D perhaps matching TRBD1 (6 bases). Trimming took 3 bases from V and 3 from J, leaving 22 bases between them. This CDR3 region has 18 residues. Germline CDR1 and CDR2: SGDLS and YYNGEE. The chain's CDR3 is CASSANTGFGTGYNEQFF. The CDR3 DNA follows: TGTGCCAGCAGCGCGAACACAGGGTTTGGAACGGGCTACAATGAGCAGTTCTTC.

The chain is built from TRBV7-2 and TRBJ2-7; 7 bases are shared with TRBD2. The germline gives CDR1 SGHTA, CDR2 FQGNSA. V lost 5 bases to trimming and J lost 3 bases; unmatched junction nucleotides: 7. This CDR3 is 14 amino acids long. The CDR3: CASSQREGLYEQYF. DNA of the CDR3: TGTGCCAGCAGCCAGAGGGAGGGCCTCTACGAGCAGTACTTC.

In this sample, this clone turned up a few times. The chain joins TRBV2 to TRBJ2-3; 10 nucleotides match TRBD2. V dropped 5 bases and J dropped 4; count of bases not matched to a gene: 9. CDR1 and CDR2 (germline): SNHLY, FYNNEI. The CDR3 has 16 residues. The CDR3 is CASSFPSGSTPDTQYF. CDR3 nucleotide sequence: TGTGCCAGCAGTTTCCCTAGCGGGAGTACCCCAGATACGCAGTATTTT. The complete variable domain, with remaining parts taken from reference TRBV2 and TRBJ2-3, reads EPEVTQTPSHQVTQMGQEVILRCVPISNHLYFYWYRQILGQKVEFLVSFYNNEISEKSEIFDDQFSVERPDGSNFTLKIRSTKLEDSAMYFCASSFPSGSTPDTQYFGPGTRLTVL.

V is TRBV6-5 and J is TRBJ2-7; no firm D call. The CDR3 has 16 residues. V lost 2 bases to trimming and J lost 0 bases, with 14 bases between them. Germline loops: CDR1 MNHEY, CDR2 SVGAGI. This CDR3 is CASSYAIRPHSYEQYF. CDR3 nucleotide sequence: TGTGCCAGCAGTTACGCCATAAGACCCCACTCCTACGAGCAGTACTTC.

V usage is TRBV30 and J usage is TRBJ2-2, with TRBD2 identical over 7 bases. Trimming at V came to 2 bases and at J to 6 bases, leaving 3 bases not matched to a gene. Germline CDR1 and CDR2: GTSNPN and SVGIG (reference sequence). This CDR3 comprises 13 residues. The CDR3 loop is CAWSPGLSGELFF. CDR3 coding DNA: TGTGCCTGGAGTCCGGGACTATCCGGGGAGCTGTTTTTT.

The chain couples TRBV7-9 to TRBJ2-3; 10 bases are a match to TRBD1. The ends lost 5 bases at V and 5 bases at J; junction bases unmatched: 7. CDR1 is SEHNR and CDR2 is FQNEAQ in the germline V gene (reference sequence). The CDR3 length is 15 residues. CDR3 residues: CASSHRDRGRDTQYF. The CDR3 bases are TGTGCCAGCAGCCATCGGGACAGGGGAAGAGATACGCAGTATTTT.

The chain combines TRBV30 with TRBJ2-3; the match to TRBD2 covers 12 bases. This CDR3 is 18 amino acids long. The J segment lost 0 bases and the V segment lost 2 bases, leaving 9 bases of the junction unmatched. Germline CDR1 reads GTSNPN; CDR2 reads SVGIG (reference sequence). As DNA, the CDR3 is TGTGCCTGGAGTCTCGGACTAGCGGGGACACGGAGCACAGATACGCAGTATTTT. Protein product: CAWSLGLAGTRSTDTQYF. Filled out from reference TRBV30 and TRBJ2-3, the complete variable domain reads SQTIHQWPATLVQPVGSPLSLECTVEGTSNPNLYWYRQAAGRGLQLLFYSVGIGQISSEVPQNLSASRPQDRQFILSSKKLLLSDSGFYLCAWSLGLAGTRSTDTQYFGPGTRLTVL.

The chain combines TRBV6-5 with TRBJ1-5; TRBD1 might be the D (5 bases). Germline V gene sequence: CDR1 MNHEY, CDR2 SVGAGI. V was pared by 8 bases and J by 3 bases, with 8 bases between. The CDR3 extends over 12 amino acids. CDR3 sequence reads: CASGQFNQPQHF. The CDR3 DNA follows: TGTGCCAGCGGACAATTCAATCAGCCCCAGCATTTT.

This chain connects TRBV19 to TRBJ2-1; 13 bases match TRBD2. Unmatched junction bases numbered 12, after V lost 11 bases and J lost 5 bases. CDR3 length equals 16 residues. Per the germline V gene, CDR1 is LNHDA and CDR2 is SQIVND (reference sequence). The CDR3 here is CAGMSWGLAGNNEQFF. As DNA, the CDR3 is TGTGCCGGTATGAGTTGGGGACTAGCGGGGAACAATGAGCAGTTCTTC.

The chain couples TRBV7-3 to TRBJ2-3; the D is unclear. Between the trimmed V and J ends, which lost 1 base and 4 bases, there was a span of 15 bases. The germline V gene has CDR1 SGHTA and CDR2 FQGTGA. This CDR3 contains 16 residues. Written as DNA, the CDR3 is TGTGCCAGCAGCTTAATGGGCCTGGGTGGGGCAGATACGCAGTATTTT. Translation: CASSLMGLGGADTQYF.

V is TRBV19 and J is TRBJ2-3; the D gene is possibly TRBD1 (6 bases). Looked up from germline, CDR1 is LNHDA and CDR2 is SQIVND (reference sequence). The CDR3 runs 14 residues. With 7 bases removed from V and 2 bases from J, the gap between germline ends came to 13 bases. The CDR3 bases are TGTGCCAGTACACAGGGAAAGTTCACAGATACGCAGTATTTT. Translation: CASTQGKFTDTQYF.

The chain is built from TRBV4-1 and TRBJ2-7; 7 bases are shared with TRBD1. Trimming cost V 0 bases and J 6 bases; bases outside gene matches: 11. CDR3 length: 16 residues. In germline, CDR1 is MGHRA, CDR2 YSYEKL. CDR3 residues: CASSQDRRQGVGEQYF. The DNA of the CDR3 is TGCGCCAGCAGCCAAGATCGGCGACAGGGAGTTGGCGAGCAGTACTTC.

The gene calls are TRBV6-5 and TRBJ1-1; 9 bases fit TRBD1. Germline CDR1 MNHEY, CDR2 SVGAGI. The V segment lost 5 bases and the J segment 1 base; nucleotides outside the gene matches: 2. The CDR3 is 14 amino acids. DNA for the CDR3: TGTGCCAGCAGTGAGACAGGGGGGAACACTGAAGCTTTCTTT. Encoded protein: CASSETGGNTEAFF.

This clone came up once. The chain employs TRBV6-1 and TRBJ2-7, with 9 bases identical to TRBD2. V was clipped by 3 bases and J by 7 bases; unmatched bases: 10. The germline V gene encodes CDR1 MNHNS and CDR2 SASEGT. This CDR3 is 15 amino acids long. The CDR3 DNA follows: TGTGCCAGCAGTGATTCGGCGGGGGGGCCGTGGGAGCAGTACTTC. Its protein is CASSDSAGGPWEQYF.

V usage is TRBV2 and J usage is TRBJ1-4; D not certain. This CDR3 spans 13 amino acids. The V end was cut by 6 bases, the J end by 5 bases, with 10 bases between. Germline V CDR1 and CDR2: SNHLY, FYNNEI. CDR3 sequence reads: CASSGVLNEKLFF. The CDR3 region has the DNA TGTGCCAGCAGCGGGGTCTTAAATGAAAAACTGTTTTTT.

CDR3 in DNA: TGTGCCAGCAGCTCCGCGGGGGGGCCAGAGACCCAGTACTTC. Translation: CASSSAGGPETQYF. This chain links TRBV7-9 with TRBJ2-5, with TRBD2 matching 9 bases. Losses at the gene ends were 4 bases for V and 4 bases for J; bases not matched to a gene: 4. The germline V gene has CDR1 SEHNR and CDR2 FQNEAQ (reference sequence). The CDR3 covers 14 residues.

The chain is built from TRBV11-1 and TRBJ2-5, with 8 bases that match TRBD2. J gave up 0 bases and V 1 base, and 7 bases lay outside the gene matches. The CDR3 length is 17 residues. In germline, CDR1 is SGHAT, CDR2 FQDESV (reference sequence). Written as DNA, the CDR3 is TGTGCCAGCAGCTTAGTCCCCGCGGGGGGCCACCAAGAGACCCAGTACTTC. This gives the protein CASSLVPAGGHQETQYF.

This rearrangement joins TRBV5-1 to TRBJ1-1, with 10 bases matching TRBD1. The junction had 7 bases not matched to a gene; V was cut back by 4 bases and J by 4 bases. The CDR3 spans 15 residues. CDR1 and CDR2 (germline): SGHRS, YFSETQ. CDR3 in amino acids: CASSPRQGAVTEAFF. The CDR3 coding sequence is TGCGCCAGCAGCCCCAGACAGGGGGCGGTCACTGAAGCTTTCTTT.

The chain uses TRBV6-5 and TRBJ2-2; D is unresolved. Germline V gives CDR1 MNHEY, CDR2 SVGAGI. Trimming cost V 5 bases and J 6 bases, with 10 bases left between them. CDR3 length: 13 residues. CDR3 protein: CASSQHQAGELFF. The CDR3 nucleotides read TGTGCCAGCAGTCAGCACCAGGCCGGGGAGCTGTTTTTT.

This chain links TRBV7-2 with TRBJ1-2, with D unresolved. Germline V gene sequence: CDR1 SGHTA, CDR2 FQGNSA. This CDR3 is built from 14 residues. The ends were cut back, 4 bases at V and 0 bases at J, with 9 bases in the middle. The CDR3 here is CASSSDGPNYGYTF. CDR3 DNA: TGTGCCAGCAGCTCGGACGGTCCTAACTATGGCTACACCTTC.

The rearrangement links TRBV5-6 to TRBJ1-2; TRBD1 is a possible D gene (5 bases). Germline V gene data show CDR1 as SGHDT and CDR2 as YYEEEE. There are 13 residues in the CDR3. With 2 bases removed from V and 5 bases from J, the gap between germline ends came to 10 bases. CDR3 bases: TGTGCCAGCAGCTTCGGCAGGGTTTATGGCTACACCTTC. Amino acids: CASSFGRVYGYTF. Using reference TRBV5-6 and TRBJ1-2 for the parts outside the CDR3, the full variable domain is DAGVTQSPTHLIKTRGQQVTLRCSPKSGHDTVSWYQQALGQGPQFIFQYYEEEERQRGNFPDRFSGHQFPNYSSELNVNALLLGDSALYLCASSFGRVYGYTFGSGTRLTVV.

As regards this clone: Other DNA sequences in the sample encode the same CDR3. This chain uses TRBV9 with TRBJ2-5; TRBD1 matches 8 bases. Trimming removed 0 bases from V and 5 bases from J; junction bases left unmatched: 3. This CDR3 is 14 amino acids long. Germline lookup yields CDR1 SGDLS and CDR2 YYNGEE. CDR3 DNA: TGTGCCAGCAGCGTAGGACAGGGGTGGGAGACCCAGTACTTC. Encoded protein: CASSVGQGWETQYF.

This chain uses TRBV7-9 with TRBJ1-1; perhaps TRBD1 as D (5 bases). The V end lost 5 bases, the J end lost 3 bases, and 10 bases lay between the germline ends. The CDR3 loop spans 13 amino acids. Looked up from germline, CDR1 is SEHNR and CDR2 is FQNEAQ (reference sequence). CDR3 sequence: CASSGGWDTEAFF. The DNA of the CDR3 is TGTGCCAGCAGCGGGGGATGGGACACTGAAGCTTTCTTT.